The rows below give T cell receptor beta chains drawn from one sample of a study of blood T cells in healthy people across ages. TCRdb called the 5' RACE reads again in MiXCR, with one record for every CDR3 protein. Counted here are about 1.1 million distinct CDR3 sequences, 30% to 40% occurring once; the ten biggest clones make up under 15%. The sequenced material came from blood. Receptor source: a man between 18 and 35 years old in good health. Each CDR3 is given with its conserved first and last residue. A D gene is named only where the DNA matches it firmly. Clone size appears in some rows only: once, few, many, or a class for an expanded clone.

CDR3aa: CASSYRQWDTGELFF; CDR3nt: TGTGCCAGCAGCTATCGACAGTGGGACACCGGGGAGCTGTTTTTT; abundance: NA; d_gene: NA; j_gene: TRBJ2-2; v_gene: TRBV3-1
CDR3aa: CASGKDRGTYNEQFF; CDR3nt: TGTGCCAGCGGCAAAGACAGGGGTACTTACAATGAGCAGTTCTTC; abundance: few; d_gene: TRBD1; j_gene: TRBJ2-1; v_gene: TRBV2
CDR3aa: CASSQEKGMADTQYF; CDR3nt: TGCGCCAGCAGCCAAGAAAAGGGTATGGCAGATACGCAGTATTTT; abundance: few; d_gene: NA; j_gene: TRBJ2-3; v_gene: TRBV4-3
CDR3aa: CASSYPLRGTEAFF; CDR3nt: TGTGCCAGCAGTTACCCCTTAAGGGGCACTGAAGCTTTCTTT; abundance: once; d_gene: NA; j_gene: TRBJ1-1; v_gene: TRBV6-2/TRBV6-3
CDR3aa: CASRERGDEQYF; CDR3nt: TGTGCCAGCAGGGAGCGGGGCGATGAGCAGTACTTC; abundance: few; d_gene: TRBD2; j_gene: TRBJ2-7; v_gene: TRBV6-2/TRBV6-3
CDR3aa: CASKAGGLYEQFF; CDR3nt: TGTGCTAGTAAGGCAGGGGGCTTGTATGAGCAGTTCTTC; abundance: many; d_gene: TRBD1; j_gene: TRBJ2-1; v_gene: TRBV12-5
CDR3aa: CASTGAGGDNQPQHF; CDR3nt: TGTGCCAGCACGGGGGCAGGGGGTGACAATCAGCCCCAGCATTTT; abundance: NA; d_gene: TRBD1; j_gene: TRBJ1-5; v_gene: TRBV2
CDR3aa: CSAPALSGGPSYNEQFF; CDR3nt: TGCAGTGCCCCAGCCCTTAGCGGGGGGCCATCCTACAATGAGCAGTTCTTC; abundance: many; d_gene: TRBD2; j_gene: TRBJ2-1; v_gene: TRBV20-1
CDR3aa: CASSKGGWGNEQFF; CDR3nt: TGTGCCAGCAGCAAAGGTGGTTGGGGCAATGAGCAGTTCTTC; abundance: NA; d_gene: NA; j_gene: TRBJ2-1; v_gene: TRBV6-6
CDR3aa: CASRSRTGGVTEAFF; CDR3nt: TGTGCCAGCAGATCCCGGACAGGGGGGGTCACTGAAGCTTTCTTT; abundance: NA; d_gene: TRBD1; j_gene: TRBJ1-1; v_gene: TRBV12-3/TRBV12-4
CDR3aa: CASSLFGEAFF; CDR3nt: TGTGCCAGCAGTTTATTTGGTGAAGCTTTCTTT; abundance: few; d_gene: NA; j_gene: TRBJ1-1; v_gene: TRBV27
CDR3aa: CAIIMGGEQFF; CDR3nt: TGTGCCATCATAATGGGGGGCGAGCAGTTCTTC; abundance: once; d_gene: NA; j_gene: TRBJ2-1; v_gene: TRBV7-8
CDR3aa: CASSRNIGNQPQHF; CDR3nt: TGCGCCAGCAGCCGAAACATTGGCAATCAGCCCCAGCATTTT; abundance: NA; d_gene: NA; j_gene: TRBJ1-5; v_gene: TRBV4-1
CDR3aa: CASTGFREATNEKLFF; CDR3nt: TGTGCCAGCACGGGTTTTCGGGAAGCAACTAATGAAAAACTGTTTTTT; abundance: few; d_gene: NA; j_gene: TRBJ1-4; v_gene: TRBV2
CDR3aa: CASSPGTGGIYGYTF; CDR3nt: TGTGCCAGCAGTCCGGGGACAGGGGGGATCTATGGCTACACCTTC; abundance: NA; d_gene: TRBD1; j_gene: TRBJ1-2; v_gene: TRBV12-3/TRBV12-4
CDR3aa: CASWENTGELFF; CDR3nt: TGTGCCAGCTGGGAGAACACCGGGGAGCTGTTTTTT; abundance: few; d_gene: NA; j_gene: TRBJ2-2; v_gene: TRBV6-1
CDR3aa: CSVRTSTGPSGNTIYF; CDR3nt: TGCAGCGTCCGGACATCGACAGGGCCTTCTGGAAACACCATATATTTT; abundance: NA; d_gene: TRBD1; j_gene: TRBJ1-3; v_gene: TRBV29-1
CDR3aa: CASSGGTGVTDTQYF; CDR3nt: TGTGCCAGCAGTGGGGGGACAGGGGTCACAGATACGCAGTATTTT; abundance: NA; d_gene: TRBD1; j_gene: TRBJ2-3; v_gene: TRBV4-2
CDR3aa: CASSRGTANEQYF; CDR3nt: TGTGCCAGCAGCCGGGGGACTGCCAATGAGCAGTACTTC; abundance: NA; d_gene: NA; j_gene: TRBJ2-7; v_gene: TRBV7-2
CDR3aa: CASTLGQFPNNEQFF; CDR3nt: TGTGCCAGCACCCTAGGACAGTTTCCGAACAATGAGCAGTTCTTC; abundance: few; d_gene: NA; j_gene: TRBJ2-1; v_gene: TRBV2
CDR3aa: CASSPVDRSHADTQYF; CDR3nt: TGCGCCAGCAGCCCCGTAGACAGGAGTCATGCAGATACGCAGTATTTT; abundance: NA; d_gene: NA; j_gene: TRBJ2-3; v_gene: TRBV4-1